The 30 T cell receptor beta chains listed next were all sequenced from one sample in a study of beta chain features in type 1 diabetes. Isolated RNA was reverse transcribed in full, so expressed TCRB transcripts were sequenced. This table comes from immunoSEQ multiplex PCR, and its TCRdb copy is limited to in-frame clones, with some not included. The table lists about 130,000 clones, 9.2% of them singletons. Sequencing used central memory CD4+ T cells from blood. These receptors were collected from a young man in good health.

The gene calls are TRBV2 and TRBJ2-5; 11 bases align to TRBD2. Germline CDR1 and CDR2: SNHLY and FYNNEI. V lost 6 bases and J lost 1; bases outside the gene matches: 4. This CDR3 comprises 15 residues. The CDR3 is CASRATSGGQETQYF. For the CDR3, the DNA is TGTGCCAGCAGGGCTACTAGCGGGGGCCAAGAGACCCAGTACTTC.

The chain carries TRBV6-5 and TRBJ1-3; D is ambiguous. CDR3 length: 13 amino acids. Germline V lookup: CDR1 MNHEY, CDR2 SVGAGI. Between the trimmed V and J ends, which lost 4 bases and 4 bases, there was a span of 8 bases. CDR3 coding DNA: TGTGCCAGCAGTTCTAGCGGGGGAAACACCATATATTTT. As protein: CASSSSGGNTIYF.

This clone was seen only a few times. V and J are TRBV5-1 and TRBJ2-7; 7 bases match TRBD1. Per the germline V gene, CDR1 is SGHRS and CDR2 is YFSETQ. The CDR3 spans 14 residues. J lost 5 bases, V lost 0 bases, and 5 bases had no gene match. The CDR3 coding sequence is TGCGCCAGCAGCTTGGCGGGACAGTTCGACGAGCAGTACTTC. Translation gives CASSLAGQFDEQYF.

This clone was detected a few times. The CDR3 region is CASSSAVADYNEQFF. CDR3 sequence (DNA): TGCGCCAGCAGCTCGGCGGTGGCAGATTACAATGAGCAGTTCTTC. The J gene is TRBJ2-1, the V gene TRBV5-1; D gene ambiguous. Germline V CDR1 and CDR2: SGHRS, YFSETQ. V was pared by 3 bases and J by 4 bases, with 14 bases between. The CDR3 loop spans 15 amino acids.

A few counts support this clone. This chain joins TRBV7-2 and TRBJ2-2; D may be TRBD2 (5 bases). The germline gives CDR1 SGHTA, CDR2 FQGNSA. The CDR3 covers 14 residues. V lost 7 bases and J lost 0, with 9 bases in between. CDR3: CASNSLANTGELFF. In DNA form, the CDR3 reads TGTGCCAGCAACTCACTAGCGAACACCGGGGAGCTGTTTTTT.

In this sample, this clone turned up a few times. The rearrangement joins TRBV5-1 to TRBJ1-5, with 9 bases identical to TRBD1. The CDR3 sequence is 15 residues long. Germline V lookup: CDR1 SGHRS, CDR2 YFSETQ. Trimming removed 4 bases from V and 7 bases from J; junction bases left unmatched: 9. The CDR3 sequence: CASSPGTGSYQPQHF. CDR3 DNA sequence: TGCGCCAGCAGCCCGGGGACAGGGAGTTACCAGCCCCAGCATTTT.

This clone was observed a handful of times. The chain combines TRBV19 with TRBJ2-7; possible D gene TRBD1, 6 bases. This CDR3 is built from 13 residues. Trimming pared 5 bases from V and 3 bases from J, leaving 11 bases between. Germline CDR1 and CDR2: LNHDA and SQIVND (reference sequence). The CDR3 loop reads CASSGGQNYEQYF. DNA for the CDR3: TGTGCCAGTAGTGGGGGACAAAACTACGAGCAGTACTTC. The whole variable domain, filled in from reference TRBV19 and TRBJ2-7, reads DGGITQSPKYLFRKEGQNVTLSCEQNLNHDAMYWYRQDPGQGLRLIYYSQIVNDFQKGDIAEGYSVSREKKESFPLTVTSAQKNPTAFYLCASSGGQNYEQYFGPGTRLTVT.

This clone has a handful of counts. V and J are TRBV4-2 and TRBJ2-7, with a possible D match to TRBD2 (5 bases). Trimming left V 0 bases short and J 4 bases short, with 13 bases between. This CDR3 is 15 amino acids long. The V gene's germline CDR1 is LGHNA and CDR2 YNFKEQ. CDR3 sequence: CASSQEPREAYEQYF. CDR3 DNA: TGTGCCAGCAGCCAAGAACCCCGGGAAGCTTACGAGCAGTACTTC.

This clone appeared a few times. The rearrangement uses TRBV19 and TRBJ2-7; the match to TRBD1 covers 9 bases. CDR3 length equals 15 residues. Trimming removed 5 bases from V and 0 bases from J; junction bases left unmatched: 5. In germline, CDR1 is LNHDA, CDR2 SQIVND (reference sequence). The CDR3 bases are TGTGCCAGTAGTGTCCGGACAGGGGCCTCCTACGAGCAGTACTTC. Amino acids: CASSVRTGASYEQYF. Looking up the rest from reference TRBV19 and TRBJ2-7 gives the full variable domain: DGGITQSPKYLFRKEGQNVTLSCEQNLNHDAMYWYRQDPGQGLRLIYYSQIVNDFQKGDIAEGYSVSREKKESFPLTVTSAQKNPTAFYLCASSVRTGASYEQYFGPGTRLTVT.

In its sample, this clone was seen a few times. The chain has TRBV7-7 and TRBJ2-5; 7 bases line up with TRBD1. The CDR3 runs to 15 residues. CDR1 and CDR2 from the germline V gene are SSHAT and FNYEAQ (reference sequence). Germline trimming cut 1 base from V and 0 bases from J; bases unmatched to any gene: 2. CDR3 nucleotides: TGTGCCAGCAGCTTAGGAGGGACAGACCAAGAGACCCAGTACTTC. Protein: CASSLGGTDQETQYF.

The DNA of the CDR3 is TGTGCCAGCAGCCGGACAGGGGAGACAGAAAAACTGTTTTTT. Amino acid sequence: CASSRTGETEKLFF. This sequence joins TRBV4-2 and TRBJ1-4; 9 nucleotides match TRBD1. Trimming removed 4 bases from V and 8 bases from J; junction bases left unmatched: 5. The CDR3 extends over 14 amino acids. Germline assignment: CDR1 LGHNA and CDR2 YNFKEQ.

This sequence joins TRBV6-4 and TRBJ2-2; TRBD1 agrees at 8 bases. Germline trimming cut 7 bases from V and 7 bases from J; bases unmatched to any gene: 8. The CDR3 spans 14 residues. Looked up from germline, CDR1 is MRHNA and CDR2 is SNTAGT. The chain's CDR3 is CASTSTGGRGELFF. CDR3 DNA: TGTGCCAGCACCTCTACAGGGGGTCGCGGGGAGCTGTTTTTT.

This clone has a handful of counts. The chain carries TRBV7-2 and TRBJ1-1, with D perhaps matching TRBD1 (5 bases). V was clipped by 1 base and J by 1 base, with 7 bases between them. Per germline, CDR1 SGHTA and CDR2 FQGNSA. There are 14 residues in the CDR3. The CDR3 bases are TGTGCCAGCAGCTTAGGGGGGGAGAACACTGAAGCTTTCTTT. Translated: CASSLGGENTEAFF.

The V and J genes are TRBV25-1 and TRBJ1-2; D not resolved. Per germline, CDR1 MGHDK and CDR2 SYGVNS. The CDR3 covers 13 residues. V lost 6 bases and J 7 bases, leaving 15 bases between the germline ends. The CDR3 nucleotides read TGTGCCAGCAGCACACCCCTCACAAGTGGCTACACCTTC. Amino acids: CASSTPLTSGYTF.

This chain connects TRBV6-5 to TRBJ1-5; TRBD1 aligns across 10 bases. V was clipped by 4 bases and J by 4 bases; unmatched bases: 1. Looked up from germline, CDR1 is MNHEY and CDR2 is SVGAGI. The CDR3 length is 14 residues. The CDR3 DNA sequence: TGTGCCAGCAGTTCGGGACAGGGGAATCAGCCCCAGCATTTT. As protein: CASSSGQGNQPQHF.

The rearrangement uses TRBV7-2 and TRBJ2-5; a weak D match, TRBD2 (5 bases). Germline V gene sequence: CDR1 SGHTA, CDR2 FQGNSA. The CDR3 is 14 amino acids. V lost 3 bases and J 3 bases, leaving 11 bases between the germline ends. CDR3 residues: CASSLDGLKETQYF. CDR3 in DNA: TGTGCCAGCAGCTTGGACGGACTGAAAGAGACCCAGTACTTC.

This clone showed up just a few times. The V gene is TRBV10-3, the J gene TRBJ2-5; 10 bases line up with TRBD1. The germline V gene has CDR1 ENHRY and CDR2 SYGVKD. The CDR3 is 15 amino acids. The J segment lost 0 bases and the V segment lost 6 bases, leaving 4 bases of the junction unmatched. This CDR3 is CAIRTGTGDQETQYF. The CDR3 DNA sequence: TGTGCCATCAGGACCGGGACAGGGGACCAAGAGACCCAGTACTTC.

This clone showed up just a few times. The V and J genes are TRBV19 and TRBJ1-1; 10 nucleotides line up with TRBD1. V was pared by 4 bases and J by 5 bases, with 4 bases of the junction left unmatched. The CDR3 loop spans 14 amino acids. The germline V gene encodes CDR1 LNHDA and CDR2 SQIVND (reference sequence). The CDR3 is CASSRQGARTEAFF. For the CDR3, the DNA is TGTGCCAGTAGTAGACAGGGGGCGCGTACTGAAGCTTTCTTT.

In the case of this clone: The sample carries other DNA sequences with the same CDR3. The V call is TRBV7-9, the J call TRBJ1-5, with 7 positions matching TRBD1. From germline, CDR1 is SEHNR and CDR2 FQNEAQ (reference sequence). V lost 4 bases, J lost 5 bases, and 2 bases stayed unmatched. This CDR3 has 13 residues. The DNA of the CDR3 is TGTGCCAGCAGCTCTCAGGGGGATCAGCCCCAGCATTTT. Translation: CASSSQGDQPQHF.

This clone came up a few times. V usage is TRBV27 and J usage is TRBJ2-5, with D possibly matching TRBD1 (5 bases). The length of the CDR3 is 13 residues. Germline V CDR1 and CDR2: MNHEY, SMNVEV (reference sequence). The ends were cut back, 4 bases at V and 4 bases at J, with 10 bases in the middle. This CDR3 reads CASSSSRVETQYF. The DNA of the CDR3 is TGTGCCAGCAGTTCGTCCAGGGTAGAGACCCAGTACTTC.

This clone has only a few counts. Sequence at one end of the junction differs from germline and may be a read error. CDR3 in amino acids: CASSGSGGTYTQYF. Written as DNA, the CDR3 is TGTGCCAGCAGTGGATCGGGGGGCACATATACGCAGTATTTT. The chain couples TRBV2 to TRBJ2-3; tentatively, D is TRBD2 (7 bases). The germline V gene encodes CDR1 SNHLY and CDR2 FYNNEI. The CDR3 runs to 14 residues.

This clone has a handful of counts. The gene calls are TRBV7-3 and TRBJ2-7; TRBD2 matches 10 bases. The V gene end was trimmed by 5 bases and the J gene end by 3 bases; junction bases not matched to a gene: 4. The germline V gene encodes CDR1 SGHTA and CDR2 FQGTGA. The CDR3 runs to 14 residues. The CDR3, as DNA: TGTGCCAGCAGCAGGACTAGCGGACTCTACGAGCAGTACTTC. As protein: CASSRTSGLYEQYF. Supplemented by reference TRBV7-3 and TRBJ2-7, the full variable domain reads GAGVSQTPSNKVTEKGKYVELRCDPISGHTALYWYRQSLGQGPEFLIYFQGTGAADDSGLPNDRFFAVRPEGSVSTLKIQRTERGDSAVYLCASSRTSGLYEQYFGPGTRLTVT.

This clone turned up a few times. Here the CDR3 reads CSTEGRGPGYTF. CDR3 DNA sequence: TGCAGCACCGAGGGCAGGGGGCCTGGCTACACCTTC. J is TRBJ1-2 and V is TRBV29-1; 8 bases agree with TRBD1. Unmatched junction bases numbered 9, after V lost 8 bases and J lost 7 bases. CDR1 is SQVTM and CDR2 is ANQGSEA in the germline V gene. The CDR3 length is 12 residues. Filled out from reference TRBV29-1 and TRBJ1-2, the complete variable domain reads SAVISQKPSRDICQRGTSLTIQCQVDSQVTMMFWYRQQPGQSLTLIATANQGSEATYESGFVIDKFPISRPNLTFSTLTVSNMSPEDSSIYLCSTEGRGPGYTFGSGTRLTVV.

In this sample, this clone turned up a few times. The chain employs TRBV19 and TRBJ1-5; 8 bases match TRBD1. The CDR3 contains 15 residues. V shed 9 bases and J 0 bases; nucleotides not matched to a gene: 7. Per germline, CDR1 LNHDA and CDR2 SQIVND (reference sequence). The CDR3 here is CASHTGGNSNQPQHF. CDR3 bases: TGTGCCAGCCATACAGGGGGGAATAGCAATCAGCCCCAGCATTTT.

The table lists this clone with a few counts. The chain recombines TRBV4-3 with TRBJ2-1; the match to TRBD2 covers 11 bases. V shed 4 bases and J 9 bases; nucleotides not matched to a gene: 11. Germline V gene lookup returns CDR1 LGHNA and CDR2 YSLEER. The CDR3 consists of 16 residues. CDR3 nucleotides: TGCGCCAGCAGCCCTAGGGGTAGCGGGGGGGCCTCTGAGCAGTTCTTC. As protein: CASSPRGSGGASEQFF.

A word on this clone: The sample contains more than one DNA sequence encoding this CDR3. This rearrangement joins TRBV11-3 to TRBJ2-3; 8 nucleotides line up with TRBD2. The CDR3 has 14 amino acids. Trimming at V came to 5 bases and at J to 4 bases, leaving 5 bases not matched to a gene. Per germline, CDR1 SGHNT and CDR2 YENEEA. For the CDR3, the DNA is TGTGCCAGCAGCCTAGGACTAGCCCCAGATACGCAGTATTTT. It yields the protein CASSLGLAPDTQYF.

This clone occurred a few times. The DNA of the CDR3 is TGTGCCAGCAGCGTAGAGATGAGATTCTCTGGAAACACCATATATTTT. Translated, it gives CASSVEMRFSGNTIYF. The chain combines TRBV9 with TRBJ1-3; D unresolved. Germline CDR1 and CDR2: SGDLS and YYNGEE. V was trimmed by 0 bases and J by 0 bases, leaving 10 bases between them. The CDR3 is 16 residues long.

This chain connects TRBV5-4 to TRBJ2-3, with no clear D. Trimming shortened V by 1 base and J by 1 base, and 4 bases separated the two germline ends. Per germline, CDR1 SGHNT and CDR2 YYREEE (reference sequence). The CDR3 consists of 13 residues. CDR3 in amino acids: CASSLYGTDTQYF. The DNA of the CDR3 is TGTGCCAGCAGCTTGTATGGCACAGATACGCAGTATTTT.

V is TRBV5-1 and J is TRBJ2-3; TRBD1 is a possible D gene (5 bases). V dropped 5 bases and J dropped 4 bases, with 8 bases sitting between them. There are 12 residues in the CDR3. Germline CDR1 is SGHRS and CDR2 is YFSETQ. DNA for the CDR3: TGCGCCAGCAGTCAGGGCGCAGATACGCAGTATTTT. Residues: CASSQGADTQYF.

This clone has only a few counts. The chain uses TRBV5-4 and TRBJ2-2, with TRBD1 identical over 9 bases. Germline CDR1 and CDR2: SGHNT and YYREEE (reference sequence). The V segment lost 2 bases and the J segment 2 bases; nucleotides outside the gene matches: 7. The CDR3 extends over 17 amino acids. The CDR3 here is CASSFAGQGLNTGELFF. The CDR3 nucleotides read TGTGCCAGCAGCTTTGCGGGACAGGGTTTAAACACCGGGGAGCTGTTTTTT.